This is a list of T cell receptor beta chains from one sample in a study of blood T cell repertoires in COVID-19. Clones were sequenced by immunoSEQ multiplex PCR, and TCRdb holds only the in-frame ones, with some missing. The sample has 60,000 to 100,000 clones; 85% to 90% are singletons. Specimen: peripheral blood. The receptors were sampled from a man aged 45 to 65 with active COVID-19. CDR3s include the opening cysteine and the closing phenylalanine or tryptophan. Each record gives: D gene, V gene, J gene, clone size, CDR3 DNA, CDR3 protein. D genes are given only for firm matches. Clone size is shown for a subset of rows, as once, few, many or a class of expanded clone.

d_gene: .
v_gene: TRBV28
j_gene: TRBJ1-1
abundance: .
CDR3nt: TGTGCCAGCAGTTTTTTATCTCTGAGCACTGAAGCTTTCTTT
CDR3aa: CASSFLSLSTEAFF

d_gene: TRBD2
v_gene: TRBV25-1
j_gene: TRBJ2-1
abundance: .
CDR3nt: TGTGCCAGCAGTGACCTGCTAGCGGGAGACGACAATGAGCAGTTCTTC
CDR3aa: CASSDLLAGDDNEQFF

d_gene: TRBD1
v_gene: TRBV28
j_gene: TRBJ2-7
abundance: .
CDR3nt: TGTGCCAGCAGCCCGGACAGGGAAAGGGACGAGCAGTACTTC
CDR3aa: CASSPDRERDEQYF

d_gene: .
v_gene: TRBV7-3
j_gene: TRBJ1-3
abundance: .
CDR3nt: TGTGCCAGCAGCTTGAACCGGGACTCGCACAAGGCCCCCTCTGGAAACACCATATATTTT
CDR3aa: CASSLNRDSHKAPSGNTIYF

d_gene: TRBD2
v_gene: TRBV7-2
j_gene: TRBJ2-5
abundance: .
CDR3nt: TGTGCCAGCAGCTTGGTTTTGGCGGGGGGGCTTGAGACCCAGTACTTC
CDR3aa: CASSLVLAGGLETQYF

d_gene: .
v_gene: TRBV21-1
j_gene: TRBJ2-7
abundance: .
CDR3nt: TGTGCCAGCAGCAAAGAGGACAGCTACGAGCAGTACTTC
CDR3aa: CASSKEDSYEQYF

d_gene: TRBD2
v_gene: TRBV5-6
j_gene: TRBJ2-3
abundance: .
CDR3nt: TGTGCCAGCAGCTCACAAGCGGGGGCCACAGATACGCAGTATTTT
CDR3aa: CASSSQAGATDTQYF

d_gene: TRBD1
v_gene: TRBV5-8
j_gene: TRBJ1-2
abundance: once
CDR3nt: TGTGCCAGCAGCTCCGAATTGGGGGGACAGGGAAGCGTTAACTATGGCTACACCTTC
CDR3aa: CASSSELGGQGSVNYGYTF

d_gene: .
v_gene: TRBV11-2
j_gene: TRBJ1-4
abundance: .
CDR3nt: TGTGCCAGCAGCTTAGGTGGTGCGGAAAAACTGTTTTTT
CDR3aa: CASSLGGAEKLFF

d_gene: TRBD1
v_gene: TRBV7-9
j_gene: TRBJ1-2
abundance: .
CDR3nt: TGTGCCAGCAGCCTGGGGACAGCCGATTTGGGCTACACCTTC
CDR3aa: CASSLGTADLGYTF

d_gene: .
v_gene: TRBV5-1
j_gene: TRBJ2-7
abundance: .
CDR3nt: TGCGCCAGCACCACTGGAGGGCAGGGTTACGAGCAGTACTTC
CDR3aa: CASTTGGQGYEQYF

d_gene: TRBD1
v_gene: TRBV2
j_gene: TRBJ2-7
abundance: .
CDR3nt: TGTGCCAGCAGGGAGGGGACAGGGGGTTACGAGCAGTACTTC
CDR3aa: CASREGTGGYEQYF

d_gene: TRBD1
v_gene: TRBV18
j_gene: TRBJ1-1
abundance: .
CDR3nt: TGTGCCAGCTCACCCACGGGACAGGGCGGGATTAACACTGAAGCTTTCTTT
CDR3aa: CASSPTGQGGINTEAFF

d_gene: TRBD2
v_gene: TRBV6-4
j_gene: TRBJ2-3
abundance: .
CDR3nt: TGTGCCAGCAGTGACTCAGCGGGGGGGCCAGATACGCAGTATTTT
CDR3aa: CASSDSAGGPDTQYF

d_gene: .
v_gene: TRBV7-9
j_gene: TRBJ2-3
abundance: .
CDR3nt: TGTGCCAGCAGCTTGGGAACCCTGGTTTGGGGGGAAGATACGCAGTATTTT
CDR3aa: CASSLGTLVWGEDTQYF

d_gene: TRBD1
v_gene: TRBV13
j_gene: TRBJ1-2
abundance: .
CDR3nt: TGTGCCAGCAGCTTTACAGGGGACCGTGACTATGGCTACACCTTC
CDR3aa: CASSFTGDRDYGYTF

d_gene: .
v_gene: TRBV5-1
j_gene: TRBJ2-5
abundance: .
CDR3nt: TGCGCCAGCAGCTTGACGGGGAAAACGCAAGAGACCCAGTACTTC
CDR3aa: CASSLTGKTQETQYF

d_gene: .
v_gene: TRBV14
j_gene: TRBJ1-3
abundance: .
CDR3nt: TGTGCCAGCAGCCAAGTGAGGCAACGGGGGGCCATATATTTT
CDR3aa: CASSQVRQRGAIYF

d_gene: TRBD2
v_gene: TRBV9
j_gene: TRBJ2-5
abundance: .
CDR3nt: TGTGCCAGCAGCGCCACGGGGGGGGCGGGCGAGACCCAGTACTTC
CDR3aa: CASSATGGAGETQYF

d_gene: .
v_gene: TRBV2
j_gene: TRBJ2-7
abundance: .
CDR3nt: TGTGCCAGCAGTGAAGGAGGGTACCTAGGGGAGCAGTACTTC
CDR3aa: CASSEGGYLGEQYF

d_gene: TRBD1
v_gene: TRBV5-1
j_gene: TRBJ2-3
abundance: once
CDR3nt: TGCGCCAGCAGCACCCCATGGGGACAGTCCTACACAGATACGCAGTATTTT
CDR3aa: CASSTPWGQSYTDTQYF

d_gene: .
v_gene: TRBV3-1/TRBV3-2
j_gene: TRBJ2-3
abundance: .
CDR3nt: TGTGCCAGCAGCCAAGGGGCGGGTGCAGATACGCAGTATTTT
CDR3aa: CASSQGAGADTQYF

d_gene: .
v_gene: TRBV5-1
j_gene: TRBJ1-2
abundance: few
CDR3nt: TGCGCCAGCAGCTTGGTAGGGGATGGCTACACCTTC
CDR3aa: CASSLVGDGYTF

d_gene: TRBD1
v_gene: TRBV7-9
j_gene: TRBJ1-2
abundance: .
CDR3nt: TGTGCCAGCAGTCCTAACAGGGGGCAGACTAACTATGGCTACACCTTC
CDR3aa: CASSPNRGQTNYGYTF

d_gene: .
v_gene: TRBV12-3/TRBV12-4
j_gene: TRBJ2-5
abundance: .
CDR3nt: TGTGCCAGCAGTAGGGGGGGGCGGGAGACCCAGTACTTC
CDR3aa: CASSRGGRETQYF

d_gene: .
v_gene: TRBV6-5
j_gene: TRBJ1-4
abundance: .
CDR3nt: TGTGCCAGCAGTTCCAGACCGGGAGGGACTAATGAAAAACTGTTTTTT
CDR3aa: CASSSRPGGTNEKLFF

d_gene: .
v_gene: TRBV5-4
j_gene: TRBJ1-4
abundance: .
CDR3nt: TGTGCCAGCAGCTTGGCAGCGGGTGAAAAACTGTTTTTT
CDR3aa: CASSLAAGEKLFF

d_gene: TRBD2
v_gene: TRBV6-5
j_gene: TRBJ2-2
abundance: .
CDR3nt: TGTGCCAGCATAAGCGGGGAGTACACCGGGGAGCTGTTTTTT
CDR3aa: CASISGEYTGELFF

d_gene: .
v_gene: TRBV14
j_gene: TRBJ2-1
abundance: .
CDR3nt: TGTGCCAGCAGCCAAACTACGGGGATCCCGGATGAGCAGTTCTTC
CDR3aa: CASSQTTGIPDEQFF

d_gene: TRBD2
v_gene: TRBV27
j_gene: TRBJ2-4
abundance: .
CDR3nt: TGTGCCAGCAGTCCAATGACTAGCGGAGCCAAAAACATTCAGTACTTC
CDR3aa: CASSPMTSGAKNIQYF

d_gene: .
v_gene: TRBV5-1
j_gene: TRBJ2-2
abundance: once
CDR3nt: TGCGCCAGCAGCAAAGAGACCGGGGAGCTGTTTTTT
CDR3aa: CASSKETGELFF

d_gene: TRBD1
v_gene: TRBV19
j_gene: TRBJ1-5
abundance: few
CDR3nt: TGTGCCAGTACTCAGGACAGGGTAAGGCAGCCCCAGCATTTT
CDR3aa: CASTQDRVRQPQHF

d_gene: TRBD1
v_gene: TRBV3-1/TRBV3-2
j_gene: TRBJ2-2
abundance: once
CDR3nt: TGTGCCAGCAGCCCCCAGGGACAGACAAACACCGGGGAGCTGTTTTTT
CDR3aa: CASSPQGQTNTGELFF

d_gene: TRBD1
v_gene: TRBV4-2
j_gene: TRBJ2-4
abundance: .
CDR3nt: TGTGCCAGCAGCCAAGACCCGGCAGGGGGCGTAAACATTCAGTACTTC
CDR3aa: CASSQDPAGGVNIQYF

d_gene: .
v_gene: TRBV10-3
j_gene: TRBJ2-1
abundance: once
CDR3nt: TGTGCCATCAGATCGACTGGAAAGGGGTACAATGAGCAGTTCTTC
CDR3aa: CAIRSTGKGYNEQFF

d_gene: .
v_gene: TRBV6-5
j_gene: TRBJ1-6
abundance: many
CDR3nt: TGTGCCAGCAGCAGGGGACACGTTAATTCACCCCTCCACTTT
CDR3aa: CASSRGHVNSPLHF

d_gene: .
v_gene: TRBV23-1
j_gene: TRBJ2-2
abundance: .
CDR3nt: TGCGCCGGGTACAGGGCGGACACCGGGGAGCTGTTTTTT
CDR3aa: CAGYRADTGELFF

d_gene: .
v_gene: TRBV5-3
j_gene: TRBJ1-6
abundance: .
CDR3nt: TGTGCCAGAAGCTTGGCCAGCTCCTATAATTCACCCCTCCACTTT
CDR3aa: CARSLASSYNSPLHF

d_gene: TRBD1
v_gene: TRBV2
j_gene: TRBJ1-1
abundance: .
CDR3nt: TGTGCCAGCAGCCCCGGAGGGGGCGTCGGTGAAGCTTTCTTT
CDR3aa: CASSPGGGVGEAFF

d_gene: .
v_gene: TRBV23-1
j_gene: TRBJ2-7
abundance: .
CDR3nt: TGCGCCAGCAGTCAATTCCCCAACCGCGCCTACGAGCAGTACTTC
CDR3aa: CASSQFPNRAYEQYF

d_gene: .
v_gene: TRBV6-5
j_gene: TRBJ2-3
abundance: .
CDR3nt: TGTGCCACCACCCAGCGTGATACGCAGTATTTT
CDR3aa: CATTQRDTQYF

d_gene: .
v_gene: TRBV18
j_gene: TRBJ2-7
abundance: .
CDR3nt: TGTGCCAGCTCAGGCCTGTCCCCCGAGCAGTACTTC
CDR3aa: CASSGLSPEQYF

d_gene: .
v_gene: TRBV6-4
j_gene: TRBJ2-7
abundance: .
CDR3nt: TGTGCCAGCAGCTCCTCCATTTCACAGGAAACCTATGAAGTTTTCGAGCAGTACTTC
CDR3aa: CASSSSISQETYEVFEQYF

d_gene: TRBD1
v_gene: TRBV16
j_gene: TRBJ1-3
abundance: .
CDR3nt: TGTGCCAGCAGCACCCAGACAGGGGGAACCATATATTTT
CDR3aa: CASSTQTGGTIYF

d_gene: TRBD1
v_gene: TRBV5-4
j_gene: TRBJ2-3
abundance: .
CDR3nt: TGTGCCAGCAGCATGCCTGGGACAGACACAGATACGCAGTATTTT
CDR3aa: CASSMPGTDTDTQYF

d_gene: .
v_gene: TRBV18
j_gene: TRBJ2-5
abundance: .
CDR3nt: TGTGCCAGCTCACCACGCGTTGGACTTGGGAGCCAAGAGACCCAGTACTTC
CDR3aa: CASSPRVGLGSQETQYF

d_gene: TRBD2
v_gene: TRBV9
j_gene: TRBJ2-1
abundance: .
CDR3nt: TGTGCCAGCAGCTTGACGACTAGCGGGTCCCCCCGGAGCTCCTACAATGAGCAGTTCTTC
CDR3aa: CASSLTTSGSPRSSYNEQFF

d_gene: TRBD2
v_gene: TRBV19
j_gene: TRBJ2-2
abundance: .
CDR3nt: TGTGCCAGTAGTGACTACGGGAGGGCCGGCGGGGAGCTGTTTTTT
CDR3aa: CASSDYGRAGGELFF

d_gene: .
v_gene: TRBV10-3
j_gene: TRBJ2-5
abundance: once
CDR3nt: TGTGCCATCAGTGAGTTACTGACAGACCGGTGGGAGACCCAGTACTTC
CDR3aa: CAISELLTDRWETQYF

d_gene: .
v_gene: TRBV10-2
j_gene: TRBJ1-1
abundance: .
CDR3nt: TGCGCCAGCAGTGACGAGTACACTGAAGCTTTCTTT
CDR3aa: CASSDEYTEAFF